This T cell receptor (beta chain) stems from a study of identical twins. The study, taken as a whole, reports: The presence of invariant MAIT and iNKT cells could partly confound analyses of zero-insertion sequences.

TCRdb fed the 5' RACE reads into MiXCR, producing one record per CDR3 protein. The table includes hundreds of thousands of distinct CDR3 sequences, about 22% detected once. Germline CDR1 MDHEN, CDR2 SYDVKM. CDR3 size: 12 residues. Trimming removed 4 bases from V and 5 bases from J, with 9 bases in between. This clonotype was observed a few times. The antigen is undetermined. These same records also appear under a second study, on yellow fever vaccine responses in identical twins.

The sample comprised CD4+ T cells sorted from blood. J is TRBJ2-7 and V is TRBV28; maybe TRBD2 (6 bases). The source of this sequence is a woman between 18 and 29 years old in good health. CDR3 nucleotide sequence: TGTGCCAGCAGTTCTCGGGGGAACGAGCAGTACGTC. Translated, it gives CASSSRGNEQYV.